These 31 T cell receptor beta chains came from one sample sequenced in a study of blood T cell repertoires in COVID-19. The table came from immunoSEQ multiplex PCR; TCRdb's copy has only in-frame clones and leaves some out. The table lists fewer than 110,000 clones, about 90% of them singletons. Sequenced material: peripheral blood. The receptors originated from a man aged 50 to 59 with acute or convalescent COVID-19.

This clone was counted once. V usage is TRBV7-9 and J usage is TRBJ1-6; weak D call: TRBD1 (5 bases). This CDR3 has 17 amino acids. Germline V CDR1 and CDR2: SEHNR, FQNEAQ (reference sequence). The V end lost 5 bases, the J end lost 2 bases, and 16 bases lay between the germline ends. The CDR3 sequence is CASSPDGGMPYNSPLHF. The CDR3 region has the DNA TGTGCCAGCAGCCCAGACGGGGGAATGCCCTATAATTCACCCCTCCACTTT.

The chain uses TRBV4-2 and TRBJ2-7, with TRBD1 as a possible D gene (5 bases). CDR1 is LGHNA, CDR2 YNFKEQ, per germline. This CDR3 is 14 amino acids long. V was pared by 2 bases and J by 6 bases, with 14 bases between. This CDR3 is CASSQQGYLGEQYF. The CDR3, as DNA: TGTGCCAGCAGCCAACAGGGTTACCTAGGCGAGCAGTACTTC.

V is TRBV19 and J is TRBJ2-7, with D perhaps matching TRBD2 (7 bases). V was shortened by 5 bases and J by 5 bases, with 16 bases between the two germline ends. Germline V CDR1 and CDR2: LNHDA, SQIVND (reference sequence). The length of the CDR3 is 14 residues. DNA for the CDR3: TGTGCCAGTAGTGTGGGCGGGGGCAGCCACGAGCAGTACTTC. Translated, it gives CASSVGGGSHEQYF. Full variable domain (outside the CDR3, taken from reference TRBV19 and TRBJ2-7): DGGITQSPKYLFRKEGQNVTLSCEQNLNHDAMYWYRQDPGQGLRLIYYSQIVNDFQKGDIAEGYSVSREKKESFPLTVTSAQKNPTAFYLCASSVGGGSHEQYFGPGTRLTVT.

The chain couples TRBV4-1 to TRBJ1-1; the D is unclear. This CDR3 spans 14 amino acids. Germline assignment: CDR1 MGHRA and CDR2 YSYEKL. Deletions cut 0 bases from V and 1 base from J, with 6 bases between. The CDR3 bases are TGCGCCAGCAGCCAAGATCTAGGGAACACTGAAGCTTTCTTT. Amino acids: CASSQDLGNTEAFF.

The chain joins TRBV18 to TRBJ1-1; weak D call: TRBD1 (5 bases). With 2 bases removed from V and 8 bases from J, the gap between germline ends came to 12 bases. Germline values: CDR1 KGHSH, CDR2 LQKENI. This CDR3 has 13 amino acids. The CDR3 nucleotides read TGTGCCAGCTCACCAAGGGGCGATGAAGAAGCTTTCTTT. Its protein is CASSPRGDEEAFF. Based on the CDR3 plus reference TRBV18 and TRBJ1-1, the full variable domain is NAGVMQNPRHLVRRRGQEARLRCSPMKGHSHVYWYRQLPEEGLKFMVYLQKENIIDESGMPKERFSAEFPKEGPSILRIQQVVRGDSAAYFCASSPRGDEEAFFGQGTRLTVV.

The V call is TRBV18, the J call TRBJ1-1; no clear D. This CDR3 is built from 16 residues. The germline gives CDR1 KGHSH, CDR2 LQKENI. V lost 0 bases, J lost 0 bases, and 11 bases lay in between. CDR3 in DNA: TGTGCCAGCTCACCACCGGAATGGGAGATGAACACTGAAGCTTTCTTT. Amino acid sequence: CASSPPEWEMNTEAFF.

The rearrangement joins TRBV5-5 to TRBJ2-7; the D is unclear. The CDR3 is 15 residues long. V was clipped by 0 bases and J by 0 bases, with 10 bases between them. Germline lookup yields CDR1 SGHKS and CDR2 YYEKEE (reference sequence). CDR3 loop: CASSLVPRSSYEQYF. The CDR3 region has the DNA TGTGCCAGCAGCTTGGTACCGCGTAGCTCCTACGAGCAGTACTTC.

This chain's CDR3 is CASSTVQGSNYGYTF. CDR3 DNA: TGTGCCAGCAGTACAGTCCAGGGGTCTAACTATGGCTACACCTTC. The V and J genes are TRBV6-5 and TRBJ1-2; tentatively, D is TRBD1 (6 bases). CDR1 is MNHEY and CDR2 is SVGAGI in the germline V gene. The CDR3 length is 15 residues. Trimming stripped 5 bases from V and 0 bases from J, with 13 bases between.

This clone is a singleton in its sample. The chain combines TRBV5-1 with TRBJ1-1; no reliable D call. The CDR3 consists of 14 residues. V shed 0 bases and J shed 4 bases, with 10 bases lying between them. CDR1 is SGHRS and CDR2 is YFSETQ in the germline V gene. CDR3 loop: CASSLVEPTTEAFF. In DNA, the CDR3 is TGCGCCAGCAGCTTGGTGGAGCCTACCACTGAAGCTTTCTTT.

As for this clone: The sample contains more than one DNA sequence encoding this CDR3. CDR3 sequence reads: CASSLSGGLYNEQFF. The DNA of the CDR3 is TGTGCCAGCAGCCTTTCGGGGGGTCTATACAATGAGCAGTTCTTC. V and J are TRBV3-1 (or the pseudogene TRBV3-2) and TRBJ2-1; the match to TRBD2 covers 7 bases. CDR1 and CDR2 from the germline V gene are LGHDT and YNNKEL (reference sequence). The CDR3 runs to 15 residues. The ends lost 4 bases at V and 4 bases at J; junction bases unmatched: 7.

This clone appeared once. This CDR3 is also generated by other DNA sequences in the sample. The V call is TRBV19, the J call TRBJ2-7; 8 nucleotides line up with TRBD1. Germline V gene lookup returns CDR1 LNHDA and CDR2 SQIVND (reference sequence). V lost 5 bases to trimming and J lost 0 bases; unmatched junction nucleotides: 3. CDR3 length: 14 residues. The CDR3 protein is CASSLGTGSYEQYF. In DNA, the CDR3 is TGTGCCAGTAGTCTCGGGACAGGCTCCTACGAGCAGTACTTC.

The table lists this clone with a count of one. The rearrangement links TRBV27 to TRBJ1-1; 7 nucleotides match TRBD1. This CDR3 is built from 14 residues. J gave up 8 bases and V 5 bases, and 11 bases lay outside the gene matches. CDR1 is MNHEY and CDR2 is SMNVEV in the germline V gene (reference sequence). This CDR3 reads CASSHRGDSSEAFF. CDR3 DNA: TGTGCCAGCAGTCACAGGGGAGATTCTTCCGAAGCTTTCTTT.

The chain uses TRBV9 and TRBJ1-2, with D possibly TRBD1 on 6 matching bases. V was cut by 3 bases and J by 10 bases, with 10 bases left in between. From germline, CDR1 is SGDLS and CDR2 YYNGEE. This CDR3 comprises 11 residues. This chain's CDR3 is CASSADRSYTF. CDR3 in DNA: TGTGCCAGCAGCGCGGACAGATCCTACACCTTC.

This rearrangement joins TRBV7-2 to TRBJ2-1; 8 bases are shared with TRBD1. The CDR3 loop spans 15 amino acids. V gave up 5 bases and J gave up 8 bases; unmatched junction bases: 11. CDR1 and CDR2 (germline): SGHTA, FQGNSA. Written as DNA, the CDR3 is TGTGCCAGCAGCCCCCTGGACAGGGTTAAGCATGAGCAGTTCTTC. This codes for CASSPLDRVKHEQFF.

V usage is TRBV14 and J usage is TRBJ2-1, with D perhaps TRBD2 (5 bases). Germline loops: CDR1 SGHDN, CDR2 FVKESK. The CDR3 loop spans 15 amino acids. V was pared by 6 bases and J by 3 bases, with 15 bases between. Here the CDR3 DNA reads TGTGCCAGCAGTCCGAGGGTTAACGACTACAATGAGCAGTTCTTC. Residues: CASSPRVNDYNEQFF.

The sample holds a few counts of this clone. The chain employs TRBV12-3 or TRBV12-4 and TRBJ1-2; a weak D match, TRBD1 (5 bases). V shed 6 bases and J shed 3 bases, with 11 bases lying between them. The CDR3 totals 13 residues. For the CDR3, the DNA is TGTGCCAGCAGCCCGGACATGGACTATGGCTACACCTTC. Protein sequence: CASSPDMDYGYTF.

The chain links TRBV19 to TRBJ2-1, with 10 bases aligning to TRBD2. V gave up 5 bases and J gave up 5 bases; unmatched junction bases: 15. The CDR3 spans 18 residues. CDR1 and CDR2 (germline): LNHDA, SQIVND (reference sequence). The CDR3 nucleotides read TGTGCCAGTAGTCCCCGGGTCCAGCGGGGGGGCCTTGACAATGAGCAGTTCTTC. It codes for CASSPRVQRGGLDNEQFF.

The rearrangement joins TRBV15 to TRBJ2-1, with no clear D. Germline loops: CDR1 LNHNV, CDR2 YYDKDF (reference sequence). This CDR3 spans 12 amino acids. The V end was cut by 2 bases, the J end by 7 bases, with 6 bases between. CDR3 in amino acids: CATSRSLNEQFF. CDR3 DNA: TGTGCCACCAGCAGATCCTTGAATGAGCAGTTCTTC.

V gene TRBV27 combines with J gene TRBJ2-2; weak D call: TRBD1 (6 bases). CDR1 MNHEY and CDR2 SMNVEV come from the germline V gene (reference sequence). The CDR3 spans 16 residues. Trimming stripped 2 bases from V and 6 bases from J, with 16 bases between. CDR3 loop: CASSLRAPAGAGELFF. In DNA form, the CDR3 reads TGTGCCAGCAGTTTACGGGCCCCGGCAGGGGCCGGGGAGCTGTTTTTT.

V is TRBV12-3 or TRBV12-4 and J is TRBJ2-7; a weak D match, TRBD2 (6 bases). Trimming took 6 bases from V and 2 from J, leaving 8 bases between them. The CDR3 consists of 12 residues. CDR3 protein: CASSPGAYEQYF. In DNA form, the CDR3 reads TGTGCCAGCAGCCCGGGGGCCTACGAGCAGTACTTC.

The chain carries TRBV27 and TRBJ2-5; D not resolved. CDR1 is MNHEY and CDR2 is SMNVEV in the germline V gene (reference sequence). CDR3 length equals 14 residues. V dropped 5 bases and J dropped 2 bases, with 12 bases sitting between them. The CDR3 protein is CASSPFQRQETQYF. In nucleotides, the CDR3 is TGTGCCAGCAGTCCCTTTCAGCGACAAGAGACCCAGTACTTC.

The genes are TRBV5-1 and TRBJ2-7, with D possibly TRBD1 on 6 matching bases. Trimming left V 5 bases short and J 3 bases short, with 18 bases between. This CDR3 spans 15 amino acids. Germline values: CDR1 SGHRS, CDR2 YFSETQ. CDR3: CASSNDRLSFYEQYF. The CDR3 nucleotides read TGCGCCAGCAGTAACGACAGGCTGTCTTTCTACGAGCAGTACTTC. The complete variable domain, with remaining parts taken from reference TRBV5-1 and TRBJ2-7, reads KAGVTQTPRYLIKTRGQQVTLSCSPISGHRSVSWYQQTPGQGLQFLFEYFSETQRNKGNFPGRFSGRQFSNSRSEMNVSTLELGDSALYLCASSNDRLSFYEQYFGPGTRLTVT.

CDR3 region: CASSYLPGQPEQYF. CDR3 DNA: TGTGCCAGCAGTTACTTACCGGGACAGCCCGAGCAGTACTTC. This chain links TRBV6-5 with TRBJ2-7; 7 bases match TRBD1. V lost 1 base and J lost 6; bases outside the gene matches: 6. Germline V gene lookup returns CDR1 MNHEY and CDR2 SVGAGI. The CDR3 sequence is 14 residues long.

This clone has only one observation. CDR3 sequence: CASMAGVGVSGGYTF. CDR3 nucleotides: TGTGCCAGCATGGCAGGGGTAGGAGTCTCCGGTGGCTACACCTTC. The V and J genes are TRBV2 and TRBJ1-2, with D possibly matching TRBD1 (6 bases). Trimming left V 7 bases short and J 7 bases short, with 22 bases between. The germline V gene has CDR1 SNHLY and CDR2 FYNNEI. The CDR3 contains 15 residues.

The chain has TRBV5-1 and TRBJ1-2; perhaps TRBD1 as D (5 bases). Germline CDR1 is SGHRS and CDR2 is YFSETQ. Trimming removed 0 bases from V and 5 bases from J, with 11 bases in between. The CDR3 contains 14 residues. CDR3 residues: CASSLADIYYGYTF. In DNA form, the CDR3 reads TGCGCCAGCAGCTTGGCGGACATATATTATGGCTACACCTTC.

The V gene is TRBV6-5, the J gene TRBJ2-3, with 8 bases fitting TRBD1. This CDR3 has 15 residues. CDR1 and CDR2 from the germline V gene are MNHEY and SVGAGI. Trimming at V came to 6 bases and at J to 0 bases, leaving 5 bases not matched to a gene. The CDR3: CASRMDRASTDTQYF. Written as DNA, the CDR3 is TGTGCCAGCAGGATGGACAGGGCTAGCACAGATACGCAGTATTTT.

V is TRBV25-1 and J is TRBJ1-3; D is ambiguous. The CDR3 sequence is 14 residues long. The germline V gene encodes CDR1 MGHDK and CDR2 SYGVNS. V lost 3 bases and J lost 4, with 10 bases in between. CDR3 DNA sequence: TGTGCCAGCAGTGAGGAGCGTACGGGAAACACCATATATTTT. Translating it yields CASSEERTGNTIYF.

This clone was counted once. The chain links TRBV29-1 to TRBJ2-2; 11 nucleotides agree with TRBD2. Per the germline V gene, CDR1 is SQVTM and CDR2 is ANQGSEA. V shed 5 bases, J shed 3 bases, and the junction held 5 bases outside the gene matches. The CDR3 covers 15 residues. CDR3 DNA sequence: TGCAGCGTTACTAGCGGGGGCCTCGACACCGGGGAGCTGTTTTTT. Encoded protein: CSVTSGGLDTGELFF.

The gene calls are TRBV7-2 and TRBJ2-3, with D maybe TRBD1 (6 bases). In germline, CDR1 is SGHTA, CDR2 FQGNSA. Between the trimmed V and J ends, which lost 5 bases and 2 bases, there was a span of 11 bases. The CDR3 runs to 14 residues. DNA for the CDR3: TGTGCCAGCAGCGTGGACAGATTCACAGATACGCAGTATTTT. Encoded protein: CASSVDRFTDTQYF.

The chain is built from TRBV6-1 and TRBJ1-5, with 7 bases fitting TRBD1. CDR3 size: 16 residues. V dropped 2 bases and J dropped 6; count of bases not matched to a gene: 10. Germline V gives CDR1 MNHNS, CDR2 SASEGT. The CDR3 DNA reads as TGTGCCAGCAGTGAACGTGGCAGGGGGAAGGGTCAGCCCCAGCATTTT. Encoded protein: CASSERGRGKGQPQHF.

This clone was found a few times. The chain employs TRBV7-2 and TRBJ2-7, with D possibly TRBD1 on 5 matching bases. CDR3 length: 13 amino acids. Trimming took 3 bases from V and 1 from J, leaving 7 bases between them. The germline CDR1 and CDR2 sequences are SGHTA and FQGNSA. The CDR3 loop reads CASSFSGSYEQYF. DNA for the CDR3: TGTGCCAGCAGCTTTTCAGGGTCCTACGAGCAGTACTTC.